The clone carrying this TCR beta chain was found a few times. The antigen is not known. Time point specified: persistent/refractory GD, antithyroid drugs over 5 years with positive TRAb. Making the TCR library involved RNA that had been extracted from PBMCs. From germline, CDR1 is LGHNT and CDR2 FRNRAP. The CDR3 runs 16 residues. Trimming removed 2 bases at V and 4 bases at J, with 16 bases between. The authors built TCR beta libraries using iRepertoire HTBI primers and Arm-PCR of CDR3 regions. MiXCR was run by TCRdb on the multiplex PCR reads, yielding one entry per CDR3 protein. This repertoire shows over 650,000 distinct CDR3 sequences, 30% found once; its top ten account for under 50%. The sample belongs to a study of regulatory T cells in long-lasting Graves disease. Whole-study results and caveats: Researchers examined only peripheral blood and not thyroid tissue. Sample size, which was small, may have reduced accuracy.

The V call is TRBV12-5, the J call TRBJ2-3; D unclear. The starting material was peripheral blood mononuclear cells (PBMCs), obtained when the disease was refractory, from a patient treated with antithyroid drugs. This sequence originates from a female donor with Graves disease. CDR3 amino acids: CASGLPSADHADTQYF. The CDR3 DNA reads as TGTGCTAGTGGTTTGCCATCAGCAGACCATGCAGATACGCAGTATTTT.